The clone carrying this TCR beta chain turned up a few times. The antigen is not known. TCRdb reprocessed the reads with MiXCR, giving one entry per CDR3 protein. The sample records 900,000 to 950,000 distinct CDR3 sequences, around 32% being singletons. This sample stems from a study of T cell repertoires in cytomegalovirus infection. Study at large: Selected CMV epitopes included recently identified HLA-C-restricted ones as well as well-studied HLA-B-restricted ones. Indications of both CMV infection and matching HLA type were provided by public TCR beta signatures. Findings and limits, study-wide: Predominance within the ex vivo response was attributable to HLA-C-restricted CMV-specific TCR beta clonotypes.

The CDR3 spans 17 residues. Germline V gives CDR1 MNHEY, CDR2 SVGEGT. Trimming left V 2 bases short and J 3 bases short, with 19 bases between. Source: cultured CD8+ T cells from PBMCs, taken from culture after CMV antigen stimulation. V and J are TRBV6-2 or TRBV6-3 and TRBJ1-1; possible D gene TRBD1, 5 bases. The sequence was obtained from a human donor in good health (CMV status not recorded). Some clones in this sample may be carry-over from other donors' samples. CDR3 bases: TGTGCCAGCAGTTACCCTTGGGGCAGCCCGGAGGACACTGAAGCTTTCTTT. It codes for CASSYPWGSPEDTEAFF.